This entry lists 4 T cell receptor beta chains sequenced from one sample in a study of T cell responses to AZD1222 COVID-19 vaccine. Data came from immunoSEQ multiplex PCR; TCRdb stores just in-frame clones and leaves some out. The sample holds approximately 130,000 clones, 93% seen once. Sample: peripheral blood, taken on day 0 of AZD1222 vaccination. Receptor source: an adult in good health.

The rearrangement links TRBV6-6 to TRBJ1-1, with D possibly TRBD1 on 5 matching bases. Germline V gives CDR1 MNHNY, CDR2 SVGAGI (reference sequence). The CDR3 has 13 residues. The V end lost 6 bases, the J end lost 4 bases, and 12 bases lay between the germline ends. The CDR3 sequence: CASRRDDGTEAFF. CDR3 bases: TGTGCCAGCAGGCGGGACGATGGCACTGAAGCTTTCTTT.

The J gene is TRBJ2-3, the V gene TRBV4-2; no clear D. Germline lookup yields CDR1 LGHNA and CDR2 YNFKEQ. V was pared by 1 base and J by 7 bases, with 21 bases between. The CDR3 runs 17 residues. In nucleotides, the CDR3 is TGTGCCAGCAGCCAAGGGGGTGTAGTAGATCGCTCACATACGCAGTATTTT. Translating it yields CASSQGGVVDRSHTQYF.

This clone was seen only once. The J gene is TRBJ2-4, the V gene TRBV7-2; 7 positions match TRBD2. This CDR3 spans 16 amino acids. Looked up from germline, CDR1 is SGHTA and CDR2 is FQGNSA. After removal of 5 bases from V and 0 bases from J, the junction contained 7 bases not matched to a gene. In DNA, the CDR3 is TGTGCCAGCAGCGTAGGACTAGGACTAGCCAAAAACATTCAGTACTTC. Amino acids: CASSVGLGLAKNIQYF.

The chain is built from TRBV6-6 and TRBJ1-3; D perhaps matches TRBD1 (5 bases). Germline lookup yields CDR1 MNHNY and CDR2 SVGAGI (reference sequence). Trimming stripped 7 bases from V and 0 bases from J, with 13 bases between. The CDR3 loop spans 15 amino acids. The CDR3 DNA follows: TGTGCCAGCAAATACACGACAGTCTCTGGAAACACCATATATTTT. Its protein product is CASKYTTVSGNTIYF.